Presented here are 23 T cell receptor beta chains from one specimen sequenced in a study of blood T cell repertoires in COVID-19. Assay: immunoSEQ multiplex PCR; the TCRdb copy retains only in-frame clones and omits some. The table lists about 220,000 clones, about 88% of them singletons. The specimen sequenced was peripheral blood. The source is a man aged 45-65 years who had recovered from COVID-19.

This rearrangement joins TRBV27 to TRBJ2-7, with a weak D call TRBD2 (5 bases). Trimming took 5 bases from V and 4 from J, leaving 24 bases between them. Germline V gene sequence: CDR1 MNHEY, CDR2 SMNVEV (reference sequence). This CDR3 has 17 residues. The CDR3 coding sequence is TGTGCCAGCAGTCCTGACTATCGCAAGTCCCAATCTTACGAGCAGTACTTC. It specifies CASSPDYRKSQSYEQYF.

There are a few counts of this clone. V is TRBV25-1 and J is TRBJ1-3, with 7 bases fitting TRBD1. The CDR3 is 16 amino acids. The V and J ends lost 3 bases and 0 bases, in that order; junction bases with no gene match: 5. The V gene's germline CDR1 is MGHDK and CDR2 SYGVNS. The CDR3 region has the DNA TGTGCCAGCAGTGATCCGACAGGGATCTCTGGAAACACCATATATTTT. The encoded protein is CASSDPTGISGNTIYF.

This sequence joins TRBV4-2 and TRBJ2-1; TRBD2 matches 9 bases. Trimming at V came to 0 bases and at J to 9 bases, leaving 12 bases not matched to a gene. The CDR3 spans 17 residues. Germline CDR1 is LGHNA and CDR2 is YNFKEQ. DNA of the CDR3: TGTGCCAGCAGCCAAGATGCTAGCGGGATTTTAACGTCTGAGCAGTTCTTC. It specifies CASSQDASGILTSEQFF.

This sequence joins TRBV18 and TRBJ1-5, with TRBD1 matching over 7 bases. This CDR3 comprises 14 residues. Germline CDR1 is KGHSH and CDR2 is LQKENI. The V segment lost 6 bases and the J segment 7 bases; nucleotides outside the gene matches: 9. CDR3: CASSQEGARQPQHF. CDR3 sequence (DNA): TGTGCCAGCTCCCAGGAGGGGGCAAGACAGCCCCAGCATTTT.

The rearrangement joins TRBV4-1 to TRBJ2-2; 11 bases fit TRBD2. The length of the CDR3 is 16 residues. Germline lookup yields CDR1 MGHRA and CDR2 YSYEKL. With V trimmed by 5 bases and J by 2 bases, 4 bases remained unmatched. DNA of the CDR3: TGCGCCAGCAGCAGCGGGACTAGCGGAAACACCGGGGAGCTGTTTTTT. As protein: CASSSGTSGNTGELFF.

This chain connects TRBV27 to TRBJ1-2; D is possibly TRBD1 (5 bases). The CDR3 extends over 15 amino acids. V dropped 3 bases and J dropped 7 bases, with 18 bases sitting between them. Germline-derived CDR1 and CDR2 are MNHEY and SMNVEV (reference sequence). CDR3 sequence reads: CASSFEREGKGGYTF. CDR3 bases: TGTGCCAGCAGTTTTGAGAGGGAGGGGAAGGGTGGCTACACCTTC.

The rearrangement uses TRBV6-5 and TRBJ1-6; possibly TRBD1 for D (5 bases). The germline V gene has CDR1 MNHEY and CDR2 SVGAGI. The germline V and J ends were trimmed by 0 bases and 10 bases, with 13 bases remaining between them. This CDR3 has 15 amino acids. The chain's CDR3 is CASSYSREGRSPLHF. In nucleotides, the CDR3 is TGTGCCAGCAGTTACTCGAGGGAGGGACGATCACCCCTCCACTTT.

The chain joins TRBV7-6 to TRBJ2-1, with 8 bases that match TRBD2. Germline-derived CDR1 and CDR2 are SGHVS and FNYEAQ. The CDR3 is 15 residues long. V lost 4 bases, J lost 0 bases, and 2 bases stayed unmatched. The CDR3 here is CASSWGLDSYNEQFF. CDR3 bases: TGTGCCAGCAGCTGGGGACTAGACTCCTACAATGAGCAGTTCTTC. Drawing the rest from reference TRBV7-6 and TRBJ2-1, the complete variable domain is GAGVSQSPRYKVTKRGQDVALRCDPISGHVSLYWYRQALGQGPEFLTYFNYEAQQDKSGLPNDRFSAERPEGSISTLTIQRTEQRDSAMYRCASSWGLDSYNEQFFGPGTRLTVL.

J is TRBJ1-2 and V is TRBV2; weak D call: TRBD1 (6 bases). The CDR3 has 13 residues. V lost 3 bases to trimming and J lost 4 bases, with 9 bases between them. Germline CDR1 and CDR2: SNHLY and FYNNEI. The CDR3 region is CASSEWGPYGYTF. The DNA of the CDR3 is TGTGCCAGCAGTGAGTGGGGGCCCTATGGCTACACCTTC.

This chain links TRBV5-4 with TRBJ1-4; TRBD1 agrees at 7 bases. The CDR3 covers 16 residues. With V trimmed by 4 bases and J by 4 bases, 10 bases remained unmatched. CDR1 is SGHNT, CDR2 YYREEE, per germline (reference sequence). The CDR3 DNA is TGTGCCAGCAGCCCAGACAGGGCCCTAAATAATGAAAAACTGTTTTTT. Translated: CASSPDRALNNEKLFF.

The chain combines TRBV6-5 with TRBJ2-7; D is perhaps TRBD2 (5 bases). The V gene's germline CDR1 is MNHEY and CDR2 SVGAGI. The V gene lost 9 bases and the J gene lost 0 bases, with 12 bases spanning the gap. The CDR3 spans 13 residues. CDR3 protein: CASWTGSSYEQYF. The DNA of the CDR3 is TGTGCCAGTTGGACGGGGAGCTCCTACGAGCAGTACTTC.

CDR3 protein: CASSLAWAGGREQYF. The CDR3 DNA is TGTGCCAGCAGTTTAGCGTGGGCGGGGGGACGCGAGCAGTACTTC. The V gene is TRBV27, the J gene TRBJ2-7; 8 bases match TRBD2. The CDR3 extends over 15 amino acids. Germline values: CDR1 MNHEY, CDR2 SMNVEV (reference sequence). Germline trimming cut 2 bases from V and 6 bases from J; bases unmatched to any gene: 9.

V is TRBV27 and J is TRBJ2-1; D is perhaps TRBD1 (5 bases). The germline V and J ends were trimmed by 7 bases and 0 bases, with 10 bases remaining between them. This CDR3 region has 14 residues. Germline V gene lookup returns CDR1 MNHEY and CDR2 SMNVEV (reference sequence). The CDR3 DNA reads TGTGCCAGCACCCGGACATTCTCCTACAATGAGCAGTTCTTC. Amino acids: CASTRTFSYNEQFF.

The V call is TRBV28, the J call TRBJ1-5; TRBD1 matches at 9 bases. Per germline, CDR1 MDHEN and CDR2 SYDVKM. The ends lost 6 bases at V and 0 bases at J; junction bases unmatched: 12. CDR3 length equals 18 residues. CDR3 sequence (DNA): TGTGCCAGCAGAGCCGGGACAGGGCTACCTTATAGCAATCAGCCCCAGCATTTT. Translating it yields CASRAGTGLPYSNQPQHF.

The chain employs TRBV7-6 and TRBJ2-5; TRBD2 aligns across 7 bases. V shed 0 bases, J shed 1 base, and the junction held 5 bases outside the gene matches. The CDR3 is 16 residues long. Germline CDR1 reads SGHVS; CDR2 reads FNYEAQ. The DNA for the CDR3 is TGTGCCAGCAGCTTAGCTGGAGCGGGGACCCAAGAGACCCAGTACTTC. It encodes CASSLAGAGTQETQYF.

This chain uses TRBV6-4 with TRBJ2-5, with 9 bases identical to TRBD1. This CDR3 has 16 residues. Per the germline V gene, CDR1 is MRHNA and CDR2 is SNTAGT. Unmatched junction bases numbered 9, after V lost 2 bases and J lost 5 bases. CDR3 DNA: TGTGCCAGCAGTGACAATCCGGGACAGGGAAGGGAGACCCAGTACTTC. Translation gives CASSDNPGQGRETQYF.

This clone was recorded once. This CDR3 is CASSQVSRTSDYGYTF. CDR3 nucleotides: TGCGCCAGCAGCCAAGTTTCCAGAACCTCAGACTATGGCTACACCTTC. This chain uses TRBV4-1 with TRBJ1-2, with D hard to call. The V end lost 1 base, the J end lost 3 bases, and 15 bases lay between the germline ends. Per the germline V gene, CDR1 is MGHRA and CDR2 is YSYEKL. The CDR3 sequence is 16 residues long.

The CDR3 nucleotides read TGCGCCAGCAGCTTTGGCAGGGTTGCAGTGAACACTGAAGCTTTCTTT. Protein: CASSFGRVAVNTEAFF. V and J are TRBV5-1 and TRBJ1-1; D possibly corresponds to TRBD1 (5 bases). The length of the CDR3 is 16 residues. The germline V gene has CDR1 SGHRS and CDR2 YFSETQ. The ends were cut back, 2 bases at V and 0 bases at J, with 14 bases in the middle. The full variable domain, completed using reference TRBV5-1 and TRBJ1-1, is KAGVTQTPRYLIKTRGQQVTLSCSPISGHRSVSWYQQTPGQGLQFLFEYFSETQRNKGNFPGRFSGRQFSNSRSEMNVSTLELGDSALYLCASSFGRVAVNTEAFFGQGTRLTVV.

This clone was seen a few times. The chain couples TRBV5-4 to TRBJ2-3; 9 positions agree with TRBD1. The ends lost 4 bases at V and 2 bases at J; junction bases unmatched: 2. Germline assignment: CDR1 SGHNT and CDR2 YYREEE (reference sequence). The CDR3 has 14 residues. CDR3 in DNA: TGTGCCAGCAGCGGGACAGGGTCCACAGATACGCAGTATTTT. It translates to CASSGTGSTDTQYF.

V usage is TRBV5-1 and J usage is TRBJ2-2, with D perhaps matching TRBD1 (6 bases). Germline V gives CDR1 SGHRS, CDR2 YFSETQ. There are 16 residues in the CDR3. The germline V and J ends were trimmed by 3 bases and 1 base, with 13 bases remaining between them. CDR3 nucleotide sequence: TGCGCCAGCAGCTCTGAGCGGACAGTGAACACCGGGGAGCTGTTTTTT. Protein sequence: CASSSERTVNTGELFF.

The chain employs TRBV19 and TRBJ2-1, with 10 bases aligning to TRBD1. The CDR3 contains 14 residues. Germline CDR1 LNHDA, CDR2 SQIVND (reference sequence). The J segment lost 7 bases and the V segment lost 5 bases, leaving 5 bases of the junction unmatched. This CDR3 reads CASSLRTGGNEQFF. The CDR3 DNA reads as TGTGCCAGTAGTCTTAGGACAGGGGGGAATGAGCAGTTCTTC. Complete variable domain (other parts from reference TRBV19 and TRBJ2-1): DGGITQSPKYLFRKEGQNVTLSCEQNLNHDAMYWYRQDPGQGLRLIYYSQIVNDFQKGDIAEGYSVSREKKESFPLTVTSAQKNPTAFYLCASSLRTGGNEQFFGPGTRLTVL.

The chain couples TRBV5-4 to TRBJ2-1; TRBD1 might be the D (6 bases). This CDR3 is 15 amino acids long. Per the germline V gene, CDR1 is SGHNT and CDR2 is YYREEE (reference sequence). V lost 4 bases and J lost 3, with 14 bases in between. CDR3: CASSPRQASYNEQFF. The DNA for the CDR3 is TGTGCCAGCAGCCCTCGACAGGCGAGCTACAATGAGCAGTTCTTC.

This chain links TRBV6-5 with TRBJ2-7, with D possibly being TRBD2 (6 bases). Trimming removed 4 bases from V and 2 bases from J, with 12 bases in between. The CDR3 is 14 residues long. Germline values: CDR1 MNHEY, CDR2 SVGAGI. In nucleotides, the CDR3 is TGTGCCAGCAGTTCGCGGGACGGTCCCTACGAGCAGTACTTC. This codes for CASSSRDGPYEQYF.